The source of this TCR beta chain is a study of shared clonotypes between healthy human individuals. A remark on this clone: The antigen is undetermined. The sample holds other DNA sequences that translate to the same CDR3.

The study's findings and limits: Generation probability values for non-shared clonotypes were lower than those for clonotypes shared by all four donors. The researchers took only blood, and tissue repertoires probably look different.

The study ran the assay at deep level. Clones were sequenced by immunoSEQ multiplex PCR, and TCRdb holds only the in-frame ones, with some missing. The sample includes approximately 1,000,000 clones, approximately 80% seen only once; the top ten take about 0.52%. Germline CDR1 SGHRS, CDR2 YFSETQ. This CDR3 contains 16 residues. Trimming cost V 0 bases and J 0 bases, with 10 bases left between them. The sequencing input was memory CD4+ T cells from PBMCs. Subset reported: CD45RA-negative fraction. This chain uses TRBV5-1 with TRBJ2-1; D unclear. This clonotype was sampled from a man aged 18 to 30 in good health. Some clones in this sample may be carry-over from other donors' samples. CDR3: CASSLASPSSYNEQFF. The DNA for the CDR3 is TGCGCCAGCAGCTTGGCCAGCCCTAGCTCCTACAATGAGCAGTTCTTC.